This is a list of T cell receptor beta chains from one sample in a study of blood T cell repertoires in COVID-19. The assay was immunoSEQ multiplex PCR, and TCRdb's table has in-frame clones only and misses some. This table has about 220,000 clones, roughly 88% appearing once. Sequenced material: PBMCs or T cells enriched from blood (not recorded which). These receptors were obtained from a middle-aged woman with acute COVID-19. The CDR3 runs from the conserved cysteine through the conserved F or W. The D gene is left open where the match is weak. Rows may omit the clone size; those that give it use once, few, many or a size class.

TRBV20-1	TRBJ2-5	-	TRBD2	TGCAGTGCTAGTCCCGCTAGCGGGGGGCCAAAAGAGACCCAGTACTTC	CSASPASGGPKETQYF
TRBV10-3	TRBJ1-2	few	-	TGTGCCATCAGTGAGGGGGAGTATGGCTACACCTTC	CAISEGEYGYTF
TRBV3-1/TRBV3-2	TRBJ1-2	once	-	TGTGCCAGCAGCCAAGGTGGGAGCGGCTACACCTTC	CASSQGGSGYTF
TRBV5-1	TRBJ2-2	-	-	TGCGCCAGCAGCGTCACCGGGATCAGCACCGGGGAGCTGTTTTTT	CASSVTGISTGELFF
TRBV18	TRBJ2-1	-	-	TGTGCCAGCTCACCAGAAACAGGGCCAAATGAGCAGTTCTTC	CASSPETGPNEQFF
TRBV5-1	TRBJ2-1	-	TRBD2	TGCGCCAGCAGCTTGACTAGCGGGACCTCGCCCGCTACAAACAATGAGCAGTTCTTC	CASSLTSGTSPATNNEQFF
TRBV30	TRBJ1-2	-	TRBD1	TGTGCCTGGAGTACCGGGACAGGGTACTATGGCTACACCTTC	CAWSTGTGYYGYTF
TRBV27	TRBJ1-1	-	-	TGTGCCAGCAGTTTAACGGGTCCAGCGGGAATGAACACTGAAGCTTTCTTT	CASSLTGPAGMNTEAFF
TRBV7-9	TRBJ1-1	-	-	TGTGCCAGCAGCTCGTCTAGCGCGGTCTACACTGAAGCTTTCTTT	CASSSSSAVYTEAFF
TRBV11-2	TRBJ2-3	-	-	TGTGCCAGCAGCTTAGGGGGAGGATCCACAGATACGCAGTATTTT	CASSLGGGSTDTQYF
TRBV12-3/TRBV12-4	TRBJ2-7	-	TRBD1	TGTGCCAGCAGTCTGACAGGGTTTGGGCAGTACTTC	CASSLTGFGQYF
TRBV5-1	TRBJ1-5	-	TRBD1	TGCGCCAGCAGTTCCGGGACAGGCGTCAATCAGCCCCAGCATTTT	CASSSGTGVNQPQHF
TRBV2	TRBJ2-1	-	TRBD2	TGTGCCAGCATGTGGCGGGGGACTTACAATGAGCAGTTCTTC	CASMWRGTYNEQFF
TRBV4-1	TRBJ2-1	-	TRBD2	TGCGCCAGCAGCCAAGAGGGGACTACCAATGAGCAGTTCTTC	CASSQEGTTNEQFF
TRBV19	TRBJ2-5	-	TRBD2	TGTGCCAGTAGTATTAGACTAGCGGGCATATCTAGCCAAGAGACCCAGTACTTC	CASSIRLAGISSQETQYF